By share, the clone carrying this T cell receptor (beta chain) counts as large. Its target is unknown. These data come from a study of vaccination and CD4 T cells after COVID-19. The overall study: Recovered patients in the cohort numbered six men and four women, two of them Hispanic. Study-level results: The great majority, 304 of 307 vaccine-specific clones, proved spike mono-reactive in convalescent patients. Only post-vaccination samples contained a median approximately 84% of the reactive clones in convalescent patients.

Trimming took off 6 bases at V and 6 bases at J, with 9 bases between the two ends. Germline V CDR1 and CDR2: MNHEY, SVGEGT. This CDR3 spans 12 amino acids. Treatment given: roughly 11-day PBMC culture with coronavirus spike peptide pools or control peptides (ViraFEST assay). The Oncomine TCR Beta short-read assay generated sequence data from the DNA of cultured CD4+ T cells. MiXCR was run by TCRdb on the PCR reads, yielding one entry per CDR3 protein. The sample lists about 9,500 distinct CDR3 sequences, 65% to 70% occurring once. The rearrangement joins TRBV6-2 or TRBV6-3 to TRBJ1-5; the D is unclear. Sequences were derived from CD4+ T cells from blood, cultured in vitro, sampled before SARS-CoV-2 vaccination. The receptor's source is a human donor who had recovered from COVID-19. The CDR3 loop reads CASRTSGQPQHF. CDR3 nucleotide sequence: TGTGCCAGCAGAACCTCGGGTCAGCCCCAGCATTTT.